This TCR beta chain was found in a study of human T cells and chemical hapten exposure. Study context: The use of 2% DPC on roughly 2 cm by roughly 2 cm of upper inner arm skin constituted sensitization. Study-level findings and limits: Patch test score rose with PT1 expanded TCRs, significant at 8, 16, 32, not 4.

TCRdb re-analysed the RACE reads in MiXCR, keeping a single row per CDR3 protein. The sample has tens of thousands of distinct CDR3 sequences, more than 9.5% seen once. This CDR3 is built from 13 residues. From germline, CDR1 is WSHSY and CDR2 SAAADI. V shed 5 bases and J 8 bases; nucleotides not matched to a gene: 3. This clonotype has a handful of counts. As yet, its antigen is unknown. As to time point: patch test 3, about 24 weeks after DPC sensitization. Noted treatment: therapeutic diphenylcyclopropenone sensitization with weekly scalp DPC. The sample was whole blood, taken in connection with sensitization to the hapten diphenylcyclopropenone (DPC). This sequence joins TRBV10-2 and TRBJ1-6; 7 positions agree with TRBD1. The source of this sequence is a woman aged 45-65 years with alopecia areata. Some clones in this sample may be carry-over from other donors' samples. The CDR3 loop is CASSTGAYSPLHF. The CDR3 region has the DNA TGCGCCAGCAGTACAGGGGCCTATTCACCCCTCCACTTT.